This T cell receptor (beta chain) appears in the sequencing data of a study of identical twins. Findings and caveats of the study: The conclusions drew on cross-sectional statistical analysis instead of tracking the same donors. Sequences that were beta out-of-frame showed weaker excess twin sharing.

Of note for this clonotype: Its antigen is currently unknown.

Carrying unique molecular identifiers, the cDNA also gained a universal primer site through template switching. TCRdb re-called the 5' RACE reads with MiXCR, one entry per CDR3 protein. The sample carries a few hundred thousand distinct CDR3 sequences, approximately 10% recorded once. This receptor was taken from a woman aged 45 to 65 in good health. Sequencing input: naive T cells sorted from blood.

Here the CDR3 DNA reads TGTGCCAGCTCACCACCCGGGGGTGGCTACGAGCAGTACTTC. Its protein is CASSPPGGGYEQYF. V is TRBV18 and J is TRBJ2-7; TRBD2 is a possible D gene (6 bases). Germline V gives CDR1 KGHSH, CDR2 LQKENI. Trimming removed 0 bases at V and 3 bases at J, with 9 bases between. This CDR3 is built from 14 residues.